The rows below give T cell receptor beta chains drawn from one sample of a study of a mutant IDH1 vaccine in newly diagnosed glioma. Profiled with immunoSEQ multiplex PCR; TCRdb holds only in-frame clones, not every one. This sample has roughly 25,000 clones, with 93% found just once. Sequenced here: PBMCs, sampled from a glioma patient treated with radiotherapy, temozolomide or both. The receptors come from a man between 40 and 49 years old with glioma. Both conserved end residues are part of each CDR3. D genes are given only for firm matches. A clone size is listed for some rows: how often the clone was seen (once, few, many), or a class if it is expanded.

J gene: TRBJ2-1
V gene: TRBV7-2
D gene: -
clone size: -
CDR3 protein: CASSQGFRGLYNEQFF
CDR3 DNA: TGTGCCAGCAGCCAAGGGTTCCGGGGCCTATACAATGAGCAGTTCTTC

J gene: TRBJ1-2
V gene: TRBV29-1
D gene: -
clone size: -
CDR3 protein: CSVELASSNYGYTF
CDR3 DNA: TGCAGCGTTGAACTGGCCAGCAGTAACTATGGCTACACCTTC

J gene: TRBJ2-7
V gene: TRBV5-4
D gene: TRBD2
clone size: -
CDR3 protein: CASSPVAGARGAEQYF
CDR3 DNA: TGTGCCAGCAGCCCAGTAGCGGGGGCGAGGGGTGCCGAGCAGTACTTC

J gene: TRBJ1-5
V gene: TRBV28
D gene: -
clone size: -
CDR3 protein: CASSLGHGRHQPQHF
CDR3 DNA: TGTGCCAGCAGTTTGGGCCACGGTCGTCATCAGCCCCAGCATTTT

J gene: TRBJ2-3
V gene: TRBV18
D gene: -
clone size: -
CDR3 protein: CASSPPGMRTDTQYF
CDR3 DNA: TGTGCCAGCTCCCCTCCGGGGATGAGGACAGATACGCAGTATTTT

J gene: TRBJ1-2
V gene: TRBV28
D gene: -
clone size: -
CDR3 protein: CASSPSGLPLRGYTF
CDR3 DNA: TGTGCCAGCAGTCCCTCCGGACTCCCCCTGCGAGGCTACACCTTC

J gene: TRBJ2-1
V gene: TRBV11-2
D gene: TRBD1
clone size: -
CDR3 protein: CASSQRQGLSYNEQFF
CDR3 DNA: TGTGCCAGCAGCCAGCGACAGGGGCTCTCCTACAATGAGCAGTTCTTC

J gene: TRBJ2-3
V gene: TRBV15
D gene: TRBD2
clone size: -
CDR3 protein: CATSRSGSSTDTQYF
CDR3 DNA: TGTGCCACCAGCAGGAGCGGGAGTTCAACAGATACGCAGTATTTT

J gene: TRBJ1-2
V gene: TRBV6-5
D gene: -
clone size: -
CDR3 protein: CASSYSRRSYGYTF
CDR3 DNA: TGTGCCAGCAGTTACTCCAGGAGAAGCTATGGCTACACCTTC

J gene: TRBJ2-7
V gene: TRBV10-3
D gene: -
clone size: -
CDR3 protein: CAIQDSSSYEQYF
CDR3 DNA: TGTGCCATCCAGGACTCCTCCTCCTACGAGCAGTACTTC

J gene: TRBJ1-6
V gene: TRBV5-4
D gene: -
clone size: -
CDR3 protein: CASSLDLTEANSPLHF
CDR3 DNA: TGTGCCAGCAGCTTGGATCTGACAGAAGCCAATTCACCCCTCCACTTT

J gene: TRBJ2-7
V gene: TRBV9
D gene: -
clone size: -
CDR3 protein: CASSPQAGPYKEQYF
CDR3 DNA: TGTGCCAGCAGCCCCCAAGCAGGGCCATATAAGGAGCAGTACTTC

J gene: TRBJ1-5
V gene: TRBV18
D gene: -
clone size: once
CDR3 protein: CASSPSANQPQHF
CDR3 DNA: TGTGCCAGCTCACCATCCGCGAATCAGCCCCAGCATTTT

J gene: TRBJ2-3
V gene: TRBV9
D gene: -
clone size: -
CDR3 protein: CASTEGLEPSNTQYF
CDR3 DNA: TGTGCCAGCACCGAGGGACTTGAGCCTTCAAATACGCAGTATTTT

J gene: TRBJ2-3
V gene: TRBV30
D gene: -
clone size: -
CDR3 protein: CAWGPGDTQYF
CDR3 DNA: TGTGCCTGGGGACCCGGGGATACGCAGTATTTT

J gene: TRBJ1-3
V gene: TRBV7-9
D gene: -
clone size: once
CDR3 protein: CASSFEGAGNTIYF
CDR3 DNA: TGTGCCAGCAGCTTTGAGGGGGCTGGAAACACCATATATTTT

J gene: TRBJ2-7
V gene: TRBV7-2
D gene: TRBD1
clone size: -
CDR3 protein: CASSWDSSYEQYF
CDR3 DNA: TGTGCCAGCAGTTGGGACAGCTCCTACGAGCAGTACTTC

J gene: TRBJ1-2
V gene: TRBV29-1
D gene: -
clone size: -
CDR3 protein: CSVADTGYGYTF
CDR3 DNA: TGCAGCGTGGCGGACACTGGCTATGGCTACACCTTC

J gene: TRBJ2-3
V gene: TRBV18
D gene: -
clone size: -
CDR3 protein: CASSPPFGVADTQYF
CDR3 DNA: TGTGCCAGCTCACCACCTTTTGGGGTAGCAGATACGCAGTATTTT

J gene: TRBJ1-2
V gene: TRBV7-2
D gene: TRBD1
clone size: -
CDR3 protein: CASRRGDRGHNGYTF
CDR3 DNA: TGTGCCAGCAGAAGGGGGGACAGGGGGCACAATGGCTACACCTTC

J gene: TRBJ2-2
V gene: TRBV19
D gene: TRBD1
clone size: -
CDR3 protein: CASISIGTGRIWAGELFF
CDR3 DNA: TGTGCCAGTATTTCTATTGGGACAGGGCGGATCTGGGCCGGGGAGCTGTTTTTT

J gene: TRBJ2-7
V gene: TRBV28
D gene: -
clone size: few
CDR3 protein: CASRPTTGFYEQYF
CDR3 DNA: TGTGCCAGCAGACCAACGACAGGTTTCTACGAGCAGTACTTC

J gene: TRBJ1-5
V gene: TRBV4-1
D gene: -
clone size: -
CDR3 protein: CASSPVDGSQPQHF
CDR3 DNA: TGCGCCAGCAGCCCTGTAGATGGAAGTCAGCCCCAGCATTTT

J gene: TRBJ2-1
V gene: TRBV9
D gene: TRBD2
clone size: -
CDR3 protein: CASSSGPVAGGRNEQFF
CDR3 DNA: TGTGCCAGCAGCTCTGGCCCCGTAGCGGGGGGGCGCAATGAGCAGTTCTTC

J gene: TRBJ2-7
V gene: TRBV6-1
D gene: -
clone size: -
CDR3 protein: CASSLAWSSYEQYF
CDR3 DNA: TGTGCCAGCAGCCTAGCGTGGAGCTCCTACGAGCAGTACTTC

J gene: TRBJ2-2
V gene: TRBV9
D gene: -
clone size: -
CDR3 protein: CASSEGPNTGELFF
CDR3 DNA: TGTGCCAGCAGCGAAGGTCCGAACACCGGGGAGCTGTTTTTT

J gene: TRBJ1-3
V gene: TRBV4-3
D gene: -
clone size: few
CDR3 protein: CASSQDPTSSSGNTIYF
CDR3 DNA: TGCGCCAGCAGCCAAGATCCCACCTCGAGCTCTGGAAACACCATATATTTT

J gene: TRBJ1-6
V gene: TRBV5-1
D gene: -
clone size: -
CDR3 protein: CASSLVGSSPLHF
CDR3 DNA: TGCGCCAGCAGCTTGGTGGGGAGTTCACCCCTCCACTTT